This T cell receptor beta chain was identified during a study of blood T cell repertoires in COVID-19. Sequencing was performed with immunoSEQ multiplex PCR; in TCRdb, only in-frame clones are kept and a portion is missing. The sample holds tens of thousands of clones, around 82% seen once. Sequencing was performed on peripheral blood. The sequence derives from a woman aged 55-69 years with acute or convalescent COVID-19.

CDR3 sequence (DNA): TGTGCCAGCAGCCAGCGCGGAGCCTACAATGAGCAGTTCTTC. Amino acid sequence: CASSQRGAYNEQFF. The chain is built from TRBV11-1 and TRBJ2-1; D gene unclear. Germline V gives CDR1 SGHAT, CDR2 FQDESV (reference sequence). V lost 5 bases, J lost 2 bases, and 10 bases lay in between. CDR3 length equals 14 residues. The variable domain in full, with the rest retrieved from reference TRBV11-1 and TRBJ2-1, is EAEVAQSPRYKITEKSQAVAFWCDPISGHATLYWYRQILGQGPELLVQFQDESVVDDSQLPKDRFSAERLKGVDSTLKIQPAELGDSAMYLCASSQRGAYNEQFFGPGTRLTVL.